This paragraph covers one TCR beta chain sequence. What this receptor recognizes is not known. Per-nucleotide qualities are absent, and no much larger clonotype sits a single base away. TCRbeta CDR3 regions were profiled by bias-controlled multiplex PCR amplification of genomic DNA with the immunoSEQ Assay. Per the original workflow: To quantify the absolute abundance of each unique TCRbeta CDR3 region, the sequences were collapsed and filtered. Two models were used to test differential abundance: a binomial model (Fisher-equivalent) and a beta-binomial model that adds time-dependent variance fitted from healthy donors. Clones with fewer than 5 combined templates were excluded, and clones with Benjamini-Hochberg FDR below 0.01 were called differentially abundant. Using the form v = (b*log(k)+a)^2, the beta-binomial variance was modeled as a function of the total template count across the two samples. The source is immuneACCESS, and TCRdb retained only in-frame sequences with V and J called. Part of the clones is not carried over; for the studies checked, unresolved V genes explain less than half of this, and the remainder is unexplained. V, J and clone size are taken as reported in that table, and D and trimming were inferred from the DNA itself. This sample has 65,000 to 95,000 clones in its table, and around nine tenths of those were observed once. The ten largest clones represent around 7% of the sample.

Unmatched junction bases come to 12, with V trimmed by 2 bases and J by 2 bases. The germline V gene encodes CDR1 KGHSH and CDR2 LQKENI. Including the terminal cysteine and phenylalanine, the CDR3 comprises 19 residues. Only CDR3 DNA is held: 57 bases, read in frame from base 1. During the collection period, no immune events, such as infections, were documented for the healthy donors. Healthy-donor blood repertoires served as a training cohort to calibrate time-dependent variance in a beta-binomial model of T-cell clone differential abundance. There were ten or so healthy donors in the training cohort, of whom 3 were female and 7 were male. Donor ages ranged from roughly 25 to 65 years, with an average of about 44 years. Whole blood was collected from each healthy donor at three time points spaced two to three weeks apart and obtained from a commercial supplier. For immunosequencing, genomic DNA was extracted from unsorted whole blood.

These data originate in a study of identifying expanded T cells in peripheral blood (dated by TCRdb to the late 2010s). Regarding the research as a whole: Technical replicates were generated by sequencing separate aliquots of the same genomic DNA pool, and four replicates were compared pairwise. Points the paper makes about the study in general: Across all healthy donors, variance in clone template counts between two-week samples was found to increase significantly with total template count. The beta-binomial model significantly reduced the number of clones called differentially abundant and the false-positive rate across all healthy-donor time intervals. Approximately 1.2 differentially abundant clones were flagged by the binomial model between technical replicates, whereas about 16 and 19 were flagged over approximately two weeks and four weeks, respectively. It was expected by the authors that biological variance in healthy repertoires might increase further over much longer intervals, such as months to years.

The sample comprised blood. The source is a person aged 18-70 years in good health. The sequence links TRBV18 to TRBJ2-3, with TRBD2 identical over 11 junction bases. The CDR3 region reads CASSPFATLLAGDTDTQYF. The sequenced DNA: TGTGCCAGCTCACCATTTGCTACTTTACTAGCGGGGGACACAGATACGCAGTATTTT. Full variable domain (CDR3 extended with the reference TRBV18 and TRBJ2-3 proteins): NAGVMQNPRHLVRRRGQEARLRCSPMKGHSHVYWYRQLPEEGLKFMVYLQKENIIDESGMPKERFSAEFPKEGPSILRIQQVVRGDSAAYFCASSPFATLLAGDTDTQYFGPGTRLTVL.